Below, 12 T cell receptor beta chains from the same sample are listed, as sequenced in a study of beta chain features in type 1 diabetes. TCRB transcripts that were expressed got sequenced, as all of the isolated RNA had been reverse transcribed. Profiling relied on immunoSEQ multiplex PCR, and the TCRdb table lists in-frame clones only, not all of them. Among around 430,000 clones, about 30% were seen once, and the ten largest hold 0.065%. The specimen was naive CD4+ T cells from blood. Source of these receptors: a man younger than 35 in good health.

The V call is TRBV7-9, the J call TRBJ2-1; 8 bases are shared with TRBD2. The CDR3 is 15 amino acids. CDR1 and CDR2 from the germline V gene are SEHNR and FQNEAQ (reference sequence). Germline trimming cut 6 bases from V and 3 bases from J; bases unmatched to any gene: 7. This CDR3 is CASRQPGLGYNEQFF. DNA for the CDR3: TGTGCCAGCAGACAACCGGGACTAGGCTACAATGAGCAGTTCTTC.

The V call is TRBV9, the J call TRBJ2-1, with 10 bases fitting TRBD2. The length of the CDR3 is 15 residues. CDR1 SGDLS and CDR2 YYNGEE come from the germline V gene. The V and J ends lost 0 bases and 8 bases, in that order; junction bases with no gene match: 5. As DNA, the CDR3 is TGTGCCAGCAGCGTAGAACTAGCGGGATGGGATGAGCAGTTCTTC. Its protein product is CASSVELAGWDEQFF.

This chain connects TRBV5-4 to TRBJ2-3; 13 bases line up with TRBD2. The germline CDR1 and CDR2 sequences are SGHNT and YYREEE (reference sequence). The CDR3 sequence is 16 residues long. V was pared by 4 bases and J by 4 bases, with 6 bases of the junction left unmatched. For the CDR3, the DNA is TGTGCCAGCAGCCGGGGGACTAGCGGGATAGCAGATACGCAGTATTTT. It encodes CASSRGTSGIADTQYF. The full variable domain, rest sourced from reference TRBV5-4 and TRBJ2-3, is ETGVTQSPTHLIKTRGQQVTLRCSSQSGHNTVSWYQQALGQGPQFIFQYYREEENGRGNFPPRFSGLQFPNYSSELNVNALELDDSALYLCASSRGTSGIADTQYFGPGTRLTVL.

This sequence joins TRBV15 and TRBJ2-1; D assignment may be TRBD1 or TRBD2 (6 bases each). Trimming took off 1 base at V and 3 bases at J, with 13 bases between the two ends. This CDR3 has 16 amino acids. Germline CDR1 and CDR2: LNHNV and YYDKDF (reference sequence). The CDR3 is CATSRGEGGVYNEQFF. The CDR3 nucleotides are TGTGCCACCAGCAGAGGTGAGGGGGGCGTCTACAATGAGCAGTTCTTC.

The chain employs TRBV30 and TRBJ2-7; TRBD1 matches at 9 bases. Trimming took 8 bases from V and 1 from J; bases not matched to a gene: 6. Per germline, CDR1 GTSNPN and CDR2 SVGIG (reference sequence). The CDR3 length is 13 residues. CDR3 nucleotide sequence: TGTGCCCTCGACAGGGGGGGATCCTACGAGCAGTACTTC. Its translation is CALDRGGSYEQYF.

J is TRBJ1-4 and V is TRBV5-6; D uncertain. CDR3 length: 14 residues. Between the trimmed V and J ends, which lost 1 base and 6 bases, there was a span of 10 bases. Germline V CDR1 and CDR2: SGHDT, YYEEEE. The CDR3 coding sequence is TGTGCCAGCAGCTTGTACGAGGGTGATGAAAAACTGTTTTTT. Translated: CASSLYEGDEKLFF. Variable domain in full (rest from reference TRBV5-6 and TRBJ1-4): DAGVTQSPTHLIKTRGQQVTLRCSPKSGHDTVSWYQQALGQGPQFIFQYYEEEERQRGNFPDRFSGHQFPNYSSELNVNALLLGDSALYLCASSLYEGDEKLFFGSGTQLSVL.

Concerning this clone: Mismatch with germline at one junction end may stem from a read error. V gene TRBV7-7 combines with J gene TRBJ2-7, with 8 bases matching TRBD2. The CDR3 is made up of 14 amino acids. CDR1 is SSHAT, CDR2 FNYEAQ, per germline (reference sequence). The CDR3 nucleotides are TGTGCTAGCAGCTTGAGCGGGAGTATTAACGAGCAGTACTTC. Translation gives CASSLSGSINEQYF.

In this sample, this clone turned up a few times. V and J are TRBV5-1 and TRBJ2-1; 12 bases align to TRBD2. The CDR3 totals 14 residues. The V gene end was trimmed by 5 bases and the J gene end by 8 bases; junction bases not matched to a gene: 5. Germline V gene sequence: CDR1 SGHRS, CDR2 YFSETQ. The CDR3 nucleotides are TGCGCCAGCAGTTTACTAGCGGGAGGAGATGAGCAGTTCTTC. Its translation: CASSLLAGGDEQFF.

This clone was picked up a small number of times. The V call is TRBV29-1, the J call TRBJ1-2; D not resolved. This CDR3 is 12 amino acids long. V was shortened by 2 bases and J by 6 bases, with 10 bases between the two germline ends. CDR1 and CDR2 (germline): SQVTM, ANQGSEA. The CDR3 DNA sequence: TGCAGCGTTGAAAGGCGGAACGATGGCTACACCTTC. Amino acids: CSVERRNDGYTF.

This rearrangement joins TRBV30 to TRBJ2-6, with a possible D match to TRBD2 (5 bases). CDR1 and CDR2 from the germline V gene are GTSNPN and SVGIG (reference sequence). V lost 5 bases, J lost 2 bases, and 13 bases lay in between. The CDR3 has 15 amino acids. CDR3 residues: CAWGPGKTGANVLTF. In DNA form, the CDR3 reads TGTGCCTGGGGGCCGGGGAAGACTGGGGCCAACGTCCTGACTTTC.

This chain connects TRBV5-4 to TRBJ2-1; 9 positions match TRBD2. The CDR3 is 15 residues long. V lost 0 bases and J lost 3; bases outside the gene matches: 1. The germline V gene encodes CDR1 SGHNT and CDR2 YYREEE (reference sequence). CDR3 residues: CASSLGLADYNEQFF. In nucleotides, the CDR3 is TGTGCCAGCAGCTTGGGACTAGCGGACTACAATGAGCAGTTCTTC.

The table lists this clone with a few counts. V is TRBV9 and J is TRBJ2-5; TRBD2 aligns across 10 bases. V lost 0 bases to trimming and J lost 9 bases; unmatched junction nucleotides: 5. There are 14 residues in the CDR3. Germline V gene lookup returns CDR1 SGDLS and CDR2 YYNGEE. The CDR3, as DNA: TGTGCCAGCAGCGTAGACTGGCTAGCGGGAGCCCAGTACTTC. Its translation is CASSVDWLAGAQYF.